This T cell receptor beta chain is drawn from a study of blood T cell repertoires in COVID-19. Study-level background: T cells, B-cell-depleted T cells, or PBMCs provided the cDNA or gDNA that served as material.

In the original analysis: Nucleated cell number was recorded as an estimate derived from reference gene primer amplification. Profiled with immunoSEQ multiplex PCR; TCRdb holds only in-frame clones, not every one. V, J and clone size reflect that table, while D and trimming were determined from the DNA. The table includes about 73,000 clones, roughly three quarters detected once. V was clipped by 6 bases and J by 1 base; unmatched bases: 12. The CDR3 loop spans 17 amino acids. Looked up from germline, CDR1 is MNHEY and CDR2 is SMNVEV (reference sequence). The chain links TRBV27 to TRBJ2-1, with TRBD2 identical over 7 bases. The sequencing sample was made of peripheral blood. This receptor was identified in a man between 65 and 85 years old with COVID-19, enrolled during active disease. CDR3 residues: CASSLPGGEGSYNEQFF. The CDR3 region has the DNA TGTGCCAGCAGCCTCCCTGGAGGGGAGGGGTCCTACAATGAGCAGTTCTTC.